This entry lists 11 T cell receptor beta chains sequenced from one sample in a study of OX40 agonist ivuxolimab in advanced cancers. Here immunoSEQ multiplex PCR was the method, and the copy in TCRdb shows in-frame clones only, minus some. The sample comprises some 61,000 clones, around 90% of which are singletons, and less than 6% rests with the top ten. The sequencing used CD4+ or CD8+ T cells sorted from blood, collected in a trial of the OX40 agonist ivuxolimab. Receptors originate from an adult with an advanced solid tumor such as melanoma, head and neck, liver or kidney cancer.

This clone appeared once. The genes are TRBV27 and TRBJ2-7; D unresolved. V shed 3 bases and J shed 4 bases, with 7 bases lying between them. This CDR3 contains 12 residues. The germline CDR1 and CDR2 sequences are MNHEY and SMNVEV (reference sequence). The CDR3: CASSFGNYEQYF. In nucleotides, the CDR3 is TGTGCCAGCAGTTTCGGAAATTACGAGCAGTACTTC.

The V call is TRBV28, the J call TRBJ1-2; D remains ambiguous. The CDR3 runs to 16 residues. Trimming removed 3 bases from V and 0 bases from J, with 14 bases in between. The germline V gene encodes CDR1 MDHEN and CDR2 SYDVKM. The CDR3 protein is CASSFMSARANYGYTF. CDR3 DNA: TGTGCCAGCAGTTTTATGTCAGCCAGAGCTAACTATGGCTACACCTTC.

The chain recombines TRBV5-6 with TRBJ2-7, with no clear D. V was cut by 0 bases and J by 4 bases, with 2 bases left in between. The CDR3 runs 11 residues. Germline-derived CDR1 and CDR2 are SGHDT and YYEEEE. CDR3 region: CASSLAYEQYF. In DNA form, the CDR3 reads TGTGCCAGCAGCTTGGCTTACGAGCAGTACTTC.

The chain employs TRBV7-2 and TRBJ1-2, with D maybe TRBD1 (6 bases). V was clipped by 5 bases and J by 11 bases, with 18 bases between them. Germline-derived CDR1 and CDR2 are SGHTA and FQGNSA. The CDR3 consists of 13 residues. The CDR3 reads CASSAMTGAGYTF. The CDR3 coding sequence is TGTGCCAGCAGCGCCATGACAGGCGCCGGGTACACCTTC.

The chain combines TRBV28 with TRBJ1-2, with 7 bases matching TRBD1. Germline CDR1 and CDR2: MDHEN and SYDVKM. The trim removed 4 bases at V and 7 bases at J, leaving 9 bases unmatched. This CDR3 region has 14 residues. The CDR3 DNA sequence: TGTGCCAGCAGTTATCCCGGACAGGCGGCTGGCTACACCTTC. Translated: CASSYPGQAAGYTF.

The V gene is TRBV30, the J gene TRBJ2-3; the match to TRBD1 covers 10 bases. Germline V gene sequence: CDR1 GTSNPN, CDR2 SVGIG (reference sequence). The CDR3 consists of 16 residues. With V trimmed by 2 bases and J by 2 bases, 7 bases remained unmatched. The CDR3 region has the DNA TGTGCCTGGAGTCGAAAAGGGACAGGGGACACAGATACGCAGTATTTT. It yields the protein CAWSRKGTGDTDTQYF.

This clone has more than one count but fewer than ten. The V call is TRBV29-1, the J call TRBJ2-1; 8 nucleotides match TRBD1. The CDR3 runs to 16 residues. The J segment lost 6 bases and the V segment lost 5 bases, leaving 15 bases of the junction unmatched. The germline V gene has CDR1 SQVTM and CDR2 ANQGSEA. The DNA for the CDR3 is TGCAGCGTTCGCAGGGGCGGACAGGGTCGGTTCAATGAGCAGTTCTTC. This gives the protein CSVRRGGQGRFNEQFF.

This clone appeared once. This chain links TRBV11-2 with TRBJ1-2; perhaps TRBD1 as D (5 bases). The V gene lost 1 base and the J gene lost 4 bases, with 13 bases spanning the gap. The CDR3 spans 15 residues. Germline lookup yields CDR1 SGHAT and CDR2 FQNNGV. This CDR3 reads CASSLGGARLYGYTF. In DNA form, the CDR3 reads TGTGCCAGCAGCTTAGGGGGCGCCAGGCTCTATGGCTACACCTTC.

The rearrangement joins TRBV18 to TRBJ2-4, with D hard to call. This CDR3 has 18 amino acids. Germline CDR1 KGHSH, CDR2 LQKENI. Trimming pared 2 bases from V and 0 bases from J, leaving 17 bases between. Here the CDR3 DNA reads TGTGCCAGCTCACCAAGTACCTCGGCAGCCCTAGCCAAAAACATTCAGTACTTC. It encodes CASSPSTSAALAKNIQYF.

The chain has TRBV11-1 and TRBJ1-2; D is possibly TRBD1 (5 bases). CDR3 length: 14 amino acids. The ends were cut back, 4 bases at V and 5 bases at J, with 14 bases in the middle. Germline assignment: CDR1 SGHAT and CDR2 FQDESV (reference sequence). The CDR3 DNA sequence: TGTGCCAGCAGCTCCCAGGGAGGGATTTATGGCTACACCTTC. Protein product: CASSSQGGIYGYTF.

CDR3 loop: CASSSQTSGRWETQYF. CDR3 sequence (DNA): TGTGCCAGCAGCTCCCAGACTAGCGGGAGATGGGAGACCCAGTACTTC. This chain connects TRBV5-6 to TRBJ2-5; 12 nucleotides agree with TRBD2. Germline CDR1 SGHDT, CDR2 YYEEEE. The V gene end was trimmed by 3 bases and the J gene end by 5 bases; junction bases not matched to a gene: 8. This CDR3 has 16 amino acids. The full variable domain, its missing parts supplied by reference TRBV5-6 and TRBJ2-5, is DAGVTQSPTHLIKTRGQQVTLRCSPKSGHDTVSWYQQALGQGPQFIFQYYEEEERQRGNFPDRFSGHQFPNYSSELNVNALLLGDSALYLCASSSQTSGRWETQYFGPGTRLLVL.